This entry lists 13 T cell receptor beta chains sequenced from one sample in a study of blood T cell repertoires in COVID-19. TCRdb keeps only in-frame clones here, not all; method: immunoSEQ multiplex PCR. The sample gives under 250,000 clones, approximately 82% of which show up once; roughly 3.2% is in the top ten. What was sequenced was peripheral blood. These receptor sequences come from a woman between 18 and 29 years old with acute or convalescent COVID-19.

The chain joins TRBV19 to TRBJ2-1; 8 bases fit TRBD2. The V gene's germline CDR1 is LNHDA and CDR2 SQIVND (reference sequence). V lost 9 bases, J lost 3 bases, and 7 bases stayed unmatched. The CDR3 sequence is 14 residues long. The CDR3 sequence: CASQAGEDYNEQFF. The CDR3, as DNA: TGTGCCAGCCAAGCGGGAGAGGACTACAATGAGCAGTTCTTC.

The gene calls are TRBV24-1 and TRBJ2-3, with 11 bases matching TRBD2. CDR1 is KGHDR, CDR2 SFDVKD, per germline. J was trimmed by 2 bases and V by 4 bases; bases with no gene match: 10. CDR3 size: 18 residues. In DNA form, the CDR3 reads TGTGCCACCAGTGACGCTAGCGGGGGGAGGGGATCCACAGATACGCAGTATTTT. Translating it yields CATSDASGGRGSTDTQYF.

This clone appeared once. This chain links TRBV5-4 with TRBJ2-1; 13 positions agree with TRBD2. V lost 3 bases to trimming and J lost 8 bases; unmatched junction nucleotides: 5. Per the germline V gene, CDR1 is SGHNT and CDR2 is YYREEE (reference sequence). CDR3 length equals 15 residues. This chain's CDR3 is CASSSGLAGAHEQFF. CDR3 sequence (DNA): TGTGCCAGCAGCTCAGGACTAGCGGGAGCCCATGAGCAGTTCTTC.

This clone was recorded once. The rearrangement uses TRBV19 and TRBJ2-1; 8 bases match TRBD2. CDR1 is LNHDA, CDR2 SQIVND, per germline (reference sequence). The CDR3 runs to 15 residues. V lost 5 bases and J lost 8; bases outside the gene matches: 11. The CDR3 here is CASSPRGSGTYEQFF. CDR3 nucleotide sequence: TGTGCCAGTAGTCCCCGGGGTAGCGGGACCTATGAGCAGTTCTTC.

The chain links TRBV18 to TRBJ1-3, with D perhaps TRBD1 (6 bases). This CDR3 has 15 amino acids. V gave up 1 base and J gave up 0 bases, with 7 bases separating them. Germline V gene data show CDR1 as KGHSH and CDR2 as LQKENI. The DNA of the CDR3 is TGTGCCAGCTCACCACTGACAGGCTCTGGAAACACCATATATTTT. It codes for CASSPLTGSGNTIYF.

The chain uses TRBV18 and TRBJ1-4; the D is unclear. V was shortened by 2 bases and J by 0 bases, with 19 bases between the two germline ends. The CDR3 is 19 amino acids. In germline, CDR1 is KGHSH, CDR2 LQKENI. CDR3 in DNA: TGTGCCAGCTCACCATCCCCCTGGGCAGGCCGTGCAACTAATGAAAAACTGTTTTTT. Translation gives CASSPSPWAGRATNEKLFF.

The J gene is TRBJ2-1, the V gene TRBV19, with a weak D call TRBD1 (6 bases). The CDR3 totals 13 residues. Germline loops: CDR1 LNHDA, CDR2 SQIVND (reference sequence). Between the trimmed V and J ends, which lost 5 bases and 8 bases, there was a span of 13 bases. The CDR3 nucleotides are TGTGCCAGTAGTCCACAGGGTCGGGATGAGCAGTTCTTC. Protein sequence: CASSPQGRDEQFF.

V gene TRBV2 combines with J gene TRBJ1-1; 10 bases map to TRBD1. Per the germline V gene, CDR1 is SNHLY and CDR2 is FYNNEI. Trimming removed 3 bases from V and 5 bases from J; junction bases left unmatched: 6. This CDR3 has 15 residues. The CDR3 protein is CASSDGQGGYTEAFF. The CDR3 coding sequence is TGTGCCAGCAGTGACGGACAGGGGGGATATACTGAAGCTTTCTTT.

This clone was recorded only once. The chain joins TRBV11-2 to TRBJ1-1; D perhaps matches TRBD1 (6 bases). The CDR3 is 13 amino acids. V lost 5 bases and J 1 base, leaving 8 bases between the germline ends. The V gene's germline CDR1 is SGHAT and CDR2 FQNNGV. The CDR3 region has the DNA TGTGCCAGCAGCAACAGGGAGAACACTGAAGCTTTCTTT. Translated, it gives CASSNRENTEAFF.

The V gene is TRBV15, the J gene TRBJ2-7; TRBD1 matches 8 bases. V shed 0 bases and J 3 bases; nucleotides not matched to a gene: 10. This CDR3 region has 17 residues. Germline CDR1 reads LNHNV; CDR2 reads YYDKDF (reference sequence). The CDR3 loop reads CATSRDWEGTGLYEQYF. Written as DNA, the CDR3 is TGTGCCACCAGCAGAGATTGGGAAGGGACAGGTCTCTACGAGCAGTACTTC. Complete variable domain (other parts from reference TRBV15 and TRBJ2-7): DAMVIQNPRYQVTQFGKPVTLSCSQTLNHNVMYWYQQKSSQAPKLLFHYYDKDFNNEADTPDNFQSRRPNTSFCFLDIRSPGLGDTAMYLCATSRDWEGTGLYEQYFGPGTRLTVT.

The chain is built from TRBV30 and TRBJ2-7; 7 bases agree with TRBD1. The CDR3 consists of 14 residues. With 1 base clipped from V and 3 bases from J, the junction kept 6 bases outside the gene matches. Germline CDR1 is GTSNPN and CDR2 is SVGIG (reference sequence). The CDR3 coding sequence is TGTGCCTGGAGTGCCGGACAGGCCTACTACGAGCAGTACTTC. It codes for CAWSAGQAYYEQYF.

V is TRBV5-1 and J is TRBJ2-2; 11 bases line up with TRBD2. V trimming: 5 bases; J trimming: 3 bases; junction bases outside the gene matches: 12. Germline loops: CDR1 SGHRS, CDR2 YFSETQ. The CDR3 runs 18 residues. CDR3 sequence (DNA): TGCGCCAGCAGTCGAACCTTAGCGGGAGGGCCGGACACCGGGGAGCTGTTTTTT. It is translated as CASSRTLAGGPDTGELFF.

This CDR3 reads CASSIVLAGALVEQFF. The DNA of the CDR3 is TGTGCCAGTAGTATCGTACTAGCGGGAGCACTGGTCGAGCAGTTCTTC. The chain couples TRBV19 to TRBJ2-1; 11 nucleotides agree with TRBD2. The CDR3 consists of 16 residues. Germline CDR1 is LNHDA and CDR2 is SQIVND (reference sequence). The trim removed 3 bases at V and 10 bases at J, leaving 11 bases unmatched.